This T cell receptor (beta chain) was identified during a study of regulatory T cells in long-lasting Graves disease. Germline assignment: CDR1 MNHEY and CDR2 SVGAGI. V was pared by 0 bases and J by 3 bases, with 5 bases of the junction left unmatched. This CDR3 has 15 residues. The time point: newly diagnosed GD, antithyroid drugs for less than 3 months. PBMCs provided the RNA from which the TCR library was made. Study findings and constraints: Persistent patients shared more public clonotypes (2,741) than newly diagnosed patients (966).

Assembly of TCR beta libraries relied on iRepertoire HTBI primers together with Arm-PCR of CDR3 regions. One entry per CDR3 protein results from TCRdb running MiXCR on the multiplex PCR reads. The top ten hold roughly 8.9% of the sample, which has 510,000 or so distinct CDR3 sequences, 12% seen once. Details on this clonotype: What it binds is not known. A much larger clone lies one base from this, so it may be a read error.

This sample also belongs to another study, concerning T cells in Graves' hyperthyroidism and ophthalmopathy. As that report states: Graves' hyperthyroidism is called stable when ophthalmopathy does not progress within 18 months. The HTBI primer set drove a first-round RT-PCR of the TCR CDR3. Blood also held most thyroid clonotypes expanded beyond 0.001.

The TCR originated in a woman in her twenties or thirties with Graves disease. The sample here was peripheral blood mononuclear cells (PBMCs), taken at new diagnosis, from a patient treated with antithyroid drugs. The chain carries TRBV6-5 and TRBJ2-7, with 7 bases identical to TRBD1. The CDR3 region is CASSYSGQVIYEQYF. The CDR3 bases are TGTGCCAGCAGTTACTCAGGACAGGTCATCTACGAGCAGTACTTC.